This T cell receptor (beta chain) was obtained from a study of blood T cell repertoires in COVID-19. Study-level information: Researchers got acute and convalescent COVID-19 samples from the United States, Italy and Spain. The cDNA or gDNA used as material had been derived from T cells, B-cell-depleted T cells, or PBMCs.

Seattle patients were enrolled while actively infected and followed longitudinally. The CDR3 is 17 residues long. The germline V gene encodes CDR1 MNHEY and CDR2 SVGEGT. The ends lost 2 bases at V and 0 bases at J; junction bases unmatched: 6. The authors' processing: Amplification of reference gene primers provided the estimated nucleated cell counts. TCRdb keeps only in-frame clones here, not all; method: immunoSEQ multiplex PCR. V and J calls and clone size are copied from that table; D and trimming were computed from the DNA. This sample has 300,000 to 400,000 clones, with around nine tenths found just once.

J is TRBJ1-2 and V is TRBV6-2 or TRBV6-3, with 10 bases fitting TRBD1. The TCR was taken from an older woman with COVID-19, enrolled during active disease. Sequencing was performed on peripheral blood. The CDR3 here is CASSYERDRGPNYGYTF. The CDR3 DNA sequence: TGTGCCAGCAGTTACGAAAGGGACAGGGGCCCTAACTATGGCTACACCTTC.